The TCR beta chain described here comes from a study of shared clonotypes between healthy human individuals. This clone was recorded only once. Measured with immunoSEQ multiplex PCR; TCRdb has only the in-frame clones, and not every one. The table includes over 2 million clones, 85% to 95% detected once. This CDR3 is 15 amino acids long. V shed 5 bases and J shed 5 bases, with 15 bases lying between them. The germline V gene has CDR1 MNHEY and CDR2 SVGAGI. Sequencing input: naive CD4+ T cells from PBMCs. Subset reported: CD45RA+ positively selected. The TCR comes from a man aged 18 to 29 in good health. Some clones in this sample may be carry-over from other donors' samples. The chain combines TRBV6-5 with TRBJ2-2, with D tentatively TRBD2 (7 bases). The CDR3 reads CASSPGGGRTGELFF. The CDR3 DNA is TGTGCCAGCAGTCCCGGGGGCGGGAGAACCGGGGAGCTGTTTTTT.